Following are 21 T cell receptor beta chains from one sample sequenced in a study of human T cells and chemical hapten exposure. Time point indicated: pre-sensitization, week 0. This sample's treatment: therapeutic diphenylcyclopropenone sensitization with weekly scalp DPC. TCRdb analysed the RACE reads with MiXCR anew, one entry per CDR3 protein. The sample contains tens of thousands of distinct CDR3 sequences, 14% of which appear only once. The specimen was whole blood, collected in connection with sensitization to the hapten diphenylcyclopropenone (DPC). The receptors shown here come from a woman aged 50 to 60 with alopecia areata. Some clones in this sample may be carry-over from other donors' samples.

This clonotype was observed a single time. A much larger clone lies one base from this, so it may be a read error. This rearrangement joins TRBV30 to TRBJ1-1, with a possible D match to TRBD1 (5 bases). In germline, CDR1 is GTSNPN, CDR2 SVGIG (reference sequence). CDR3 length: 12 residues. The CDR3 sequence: CVWSRAEAEAFF. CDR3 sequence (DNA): TGTGTCTGGAGCAGGGCAGAAGCTGAAGCTTTCTTT.

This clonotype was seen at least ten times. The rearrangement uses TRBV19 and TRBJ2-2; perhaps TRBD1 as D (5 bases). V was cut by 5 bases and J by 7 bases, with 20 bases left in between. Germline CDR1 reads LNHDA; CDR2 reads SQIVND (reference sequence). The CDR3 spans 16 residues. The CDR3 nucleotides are TGTGCCAGTAGTCCCCAAGGGGCCGCCCGGATCGGGGAGCTGTTTTTT. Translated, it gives CASSPQGAARIGELFF.

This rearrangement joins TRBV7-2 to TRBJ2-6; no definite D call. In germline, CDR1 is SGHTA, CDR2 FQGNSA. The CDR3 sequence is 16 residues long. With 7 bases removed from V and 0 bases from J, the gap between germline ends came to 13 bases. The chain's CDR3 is CASTPQITSGANVLTF. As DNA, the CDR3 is TGTGCCAGCACTCCACAAATCACCTCTGGGGCCAACGTCCTGACTTTC.

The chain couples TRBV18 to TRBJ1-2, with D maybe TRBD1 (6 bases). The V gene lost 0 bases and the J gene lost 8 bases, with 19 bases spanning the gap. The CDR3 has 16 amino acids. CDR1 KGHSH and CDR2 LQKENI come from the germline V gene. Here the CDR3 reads CASSPPVMGGRDGYTF. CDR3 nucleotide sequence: TGTGCCAGCTCACCACCGGTAATGGGGGGGCGCGACGGCTACACCTTC.

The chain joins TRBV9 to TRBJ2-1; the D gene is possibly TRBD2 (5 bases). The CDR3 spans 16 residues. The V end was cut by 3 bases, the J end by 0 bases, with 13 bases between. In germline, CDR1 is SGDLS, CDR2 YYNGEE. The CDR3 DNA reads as TGTGCCAGCAGCGCCCCCCTAGGGAGCTCCTACAATGAGCAGTTCTTC. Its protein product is CASSAPLGSSYNEQFF.

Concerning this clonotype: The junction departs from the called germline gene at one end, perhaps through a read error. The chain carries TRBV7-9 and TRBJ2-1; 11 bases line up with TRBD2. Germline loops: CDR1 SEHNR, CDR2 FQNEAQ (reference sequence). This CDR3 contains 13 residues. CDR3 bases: TGTGCCAGCAGCTTCTCGACTAGCGGGGCTACTATCTTC. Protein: CASSFSTSGATIF.

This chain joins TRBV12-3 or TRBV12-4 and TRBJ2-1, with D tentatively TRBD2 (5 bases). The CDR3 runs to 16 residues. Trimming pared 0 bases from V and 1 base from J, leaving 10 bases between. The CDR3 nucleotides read TGTGCCAGCAGTTTAGCCCGTGGGGAGTCCTACAATGAGCAGTTCTTC. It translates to CASSLARGESYNEQFF.

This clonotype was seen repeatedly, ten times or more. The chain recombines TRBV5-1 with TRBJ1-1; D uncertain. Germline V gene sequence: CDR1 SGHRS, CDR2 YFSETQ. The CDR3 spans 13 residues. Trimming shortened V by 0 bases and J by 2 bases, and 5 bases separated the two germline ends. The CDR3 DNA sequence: TGCGCCAGCAGCTTGGGAGGCAACACTGAAGCTTTCTTT. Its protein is CASSLGGNTEAFF.

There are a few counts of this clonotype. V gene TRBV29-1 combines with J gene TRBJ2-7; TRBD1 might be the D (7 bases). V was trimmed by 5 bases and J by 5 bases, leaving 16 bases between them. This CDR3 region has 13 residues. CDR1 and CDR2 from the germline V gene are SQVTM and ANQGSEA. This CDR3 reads CSVSNRGGNEQYF. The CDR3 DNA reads TGCAGCGTTTCAAACAGGGGAGGCAACGAGCAGTACTTC.

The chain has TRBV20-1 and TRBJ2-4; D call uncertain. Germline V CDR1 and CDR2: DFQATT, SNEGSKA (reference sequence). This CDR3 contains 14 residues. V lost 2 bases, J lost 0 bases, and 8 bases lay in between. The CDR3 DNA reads TGCAGTGCTAGACAACAGAGAGCCAAAAACATTCAGTACTTC. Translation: CSARQQRAKNIQYF.

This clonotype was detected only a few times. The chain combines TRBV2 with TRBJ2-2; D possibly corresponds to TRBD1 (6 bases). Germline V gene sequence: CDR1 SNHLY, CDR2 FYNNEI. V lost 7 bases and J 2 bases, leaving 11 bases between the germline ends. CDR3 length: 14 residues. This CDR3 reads CASNQGINTGELFF. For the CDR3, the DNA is TGTGCCAGCAACCAGGGGATCAACACCGGGGAGCTGTTTTTT.

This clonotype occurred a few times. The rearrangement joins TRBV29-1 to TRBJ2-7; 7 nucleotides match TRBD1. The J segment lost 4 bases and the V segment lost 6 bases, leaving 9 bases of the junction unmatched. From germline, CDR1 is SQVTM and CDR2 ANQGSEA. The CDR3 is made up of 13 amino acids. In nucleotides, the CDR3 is TGCAGCGTAAAACGGGCAGGGGGATACGAGCAGTACTTC. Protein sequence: CSVKRAGGYEQYF.

The CDR3 sequence: CASSPTPGAYEQYF. The CDR3 DNA is TGCGCCAGCAGCCCAACTCCCGGCGCGTACGAGCAGTACTTC. The chain recombines TRBV4-1 with TRBJ2-7; unclear D gene. This CDR3 is built from 14 residues. Germline V gives CDR1 MGHRA, CDR2 YSYEKL. Between the trimmed V and J ends, which lost 4 bases and 4 bases, there was a span of 14 bases.

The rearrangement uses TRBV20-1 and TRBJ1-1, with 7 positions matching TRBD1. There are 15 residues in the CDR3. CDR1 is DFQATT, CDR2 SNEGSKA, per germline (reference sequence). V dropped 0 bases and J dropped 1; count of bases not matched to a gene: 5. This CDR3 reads CSARDAGTANTEAFF. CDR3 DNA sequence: TGCAGTGCTAGAGATGCCGGGACAGCGAACACTGAAGCTTTCTTT.

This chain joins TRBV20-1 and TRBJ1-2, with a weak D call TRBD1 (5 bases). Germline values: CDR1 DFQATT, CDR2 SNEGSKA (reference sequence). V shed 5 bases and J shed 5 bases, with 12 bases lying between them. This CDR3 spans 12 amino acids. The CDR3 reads CSAPLGDYGYTF. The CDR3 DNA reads TGCAGTGCTCCGCTGGGGGATTATGGCTACACCTTC.

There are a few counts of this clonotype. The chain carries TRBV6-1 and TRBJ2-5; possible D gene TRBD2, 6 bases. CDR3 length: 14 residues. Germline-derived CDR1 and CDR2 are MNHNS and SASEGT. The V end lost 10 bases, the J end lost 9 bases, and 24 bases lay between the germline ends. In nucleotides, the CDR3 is TGTGCCACAAAGAGGACTATCGCGGCGTTGTCCCAGTACTTC. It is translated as CATKRTIAALSQYF.

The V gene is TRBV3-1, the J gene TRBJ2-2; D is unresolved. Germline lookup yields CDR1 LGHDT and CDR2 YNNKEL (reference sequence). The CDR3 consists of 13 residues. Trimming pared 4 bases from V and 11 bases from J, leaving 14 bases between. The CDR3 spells CASSPTPPVELFF. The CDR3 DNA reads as TGTGCCAGCAGCCCGACCCCCCCCGTTGAGCTGTTTTTT.

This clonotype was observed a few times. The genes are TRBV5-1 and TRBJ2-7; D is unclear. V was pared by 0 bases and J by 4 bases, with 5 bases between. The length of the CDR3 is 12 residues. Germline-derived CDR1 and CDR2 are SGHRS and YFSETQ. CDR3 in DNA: TGCGCCAGCAGCTTGGACGCGTACGAGCAGTACTTC. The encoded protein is CASSLDAYEQYF.

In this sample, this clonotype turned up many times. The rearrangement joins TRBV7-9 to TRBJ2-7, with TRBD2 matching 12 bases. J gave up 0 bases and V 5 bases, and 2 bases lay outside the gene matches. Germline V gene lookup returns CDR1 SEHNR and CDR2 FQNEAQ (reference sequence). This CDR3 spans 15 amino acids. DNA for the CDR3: TGTGCCAGCAGCCGGACTAGCGGGGCCTCCTACGAGCAGTACTTC. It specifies CASSRTSGASYEQYF. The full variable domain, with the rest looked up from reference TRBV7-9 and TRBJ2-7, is DTGVSQNPRHKITKRGQNVTFRCDPISEHNRLYWYRQTLGQGPEFLTYFQNEAQLEKSRLLSDRFSAERPKGSFSTLEIQRTEQGDSAMYLCASSRTSGASYEQYFGPGTRLTVT.

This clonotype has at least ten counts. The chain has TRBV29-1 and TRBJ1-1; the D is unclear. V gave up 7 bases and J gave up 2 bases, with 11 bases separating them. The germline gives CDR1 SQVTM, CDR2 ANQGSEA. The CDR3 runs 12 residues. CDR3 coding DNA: TGCAGCGCACAGATCGCAAACACTGAAGCTTTCTTT. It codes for CSAQIANTEAFF.

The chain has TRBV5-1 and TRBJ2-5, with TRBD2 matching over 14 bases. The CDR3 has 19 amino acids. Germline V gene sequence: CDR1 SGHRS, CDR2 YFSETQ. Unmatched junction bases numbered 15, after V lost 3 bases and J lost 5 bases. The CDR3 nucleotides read TGCGCCAGCAGCTCCATCCCGGGACTAGCGGGAGAGGTAGCGGAGACCCAGTACTTC. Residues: CASSSIPGLAGEVAETQYF.